A single sample gave rise to the 10 T cell receptor beta chains below, sequenced in a study of CD8+ T cells in alopecia areata. Treatment meaning: oral pan-JAK inhibitor, 5-10 mg twice daily. From alopecia areata patients, lesional scalp punch biopsies and peripheral blood were collected. RNA, once extracted, was reverse transcribed into cDNA for use as the sequencing template. This table comes from immunoSEQ multiplex PCR, and its TCRdb copy is limited to in-frame clones, with some not included. The table records 1,300 to 1,500 clones, more than 60% of them present only once. The specimen was skin, collected at week 24, from a patient treated with tofacitinib. The receptors derive from a human donor with alopecia areata.

The rearrangement uses TRBV6-1 and TRBJ2-7; D is possibly TRBD2 (6 bases). The CDR3 is made up of 15 amino acids. CDR1 is MNHNS, CDR2 SASEGT, per germline. V was cut by 1 base and J by 5 bases, with 15 bases left in between. This CDR3 reads CASSEGMGGYDEQYF. CDR3 coding DNA: TGTGCCAGCAGTGAAGGGATGGGGGGTTACGACGAGCAGTACTTC.

The chain uses TRBV6-5 and TRBJ2-7; D might be TRBD2 (6 bases). The CDR3 is 14 amino acids. The ends were cut back, 2 bases at V and 3 bases at J, with 11 bases in the middle. The germline V gene has CDR1 MNHEY and CDR2 SVGAGI. The CDR3 spells CASSYPPAGYEQYF. The CDR3 DNA reads as TGTGCCAGCAGTTACCCCCCAGCGGGCTACGAGCAGTACTTC.

The chain joins TRBV21-1 to TRBJ1-5. TRBV21-1 is deemed a pseudogene. This CDR3 has 17 amino acids. Written as DNA, the CDR3 is TGTGCCAGCAGCCCCTTCAAGGCCGAATATAGCAATCAGCCCCAGCATTTT. Its protein product is CASSPFKAEYSNQPQHF.

The V call is TRBV19, the J call TRBJ2-1; D not certain. The CDR3 extends over 16 amino acids. V shed 4 bases and J shed 10 bases, with 23 bases lying between them. In germline, CDR1 is LNHDA, CDR2 SQIVND (reference sequence). CDR3 amino acids: CASSTLPIGPPREQFF. For the CDR3, the DNA is TGTGCCAGTAGTACTCTCCCTATCGGCCCTCCTCGAGAGCAGTTCTTC. Based on the CDR3 plus reference TRBV19 and TRBJ2-1, the full variable domain is DGGITQSPKYLFRKEGQNVTLSCEQNLNHDAMYWYRQDPGQGLRLIYYSQIVNDFQKGDIAEGYSVSREKKESFPLTVTSAQKNPTAFYLCASSTLPIGPPREQFFGPGTRLTVL.

The chain is built from TRBV18 and TRBJ2-2, with D tentatively TRBD1 (6 bases). This CDR3 comprises 15 residues. CDR1 KGHSH and CDR2 LQKENI come from the germline V gene. V lost 1 base to trimming and J lost 4 bases, with 10 bases between them. The DNA for the CDR3 is TGTGCCAGCTCACCACTAACAGGGCGCACCGGGGAGCTGTTTTTT. It is translated as CASSPLTGRTGELFF.

The V call is TRBV9, the J call TRBJ2-7; D gene uncertain. The CDR3 is 14 residues long. Trimming shortened V by 0 bases and J by 0 bases, and 7 bases separated the two germline ends. Germline V gene data show CDR1 as SGDLS and CDR2 as YYNGEE. CDR3 sequence: CASSVGPTSYEQYF. Written as DNA, the CDR3 is TGTGCCAGCAGCGTAGGGCCGACCTCCTACGAGCAGTACTTC. Full variable domain (missing parts from reference TRBV9 and TRBJ2-7): DSGVTQTPKHLITATGQRVTLRCSPRSGDLSVYWYQQSLDQGLQFLIQYYNGEERAKGNILERFSAQQFPDLHSELNLSSLELGDSALYFCASSVGPTSYEQYFGPGTRLTVT.

The chain employs TRBV10-1 and TRBJ1-1; a weak D match, TRBD1 (5 bases). CDR3 length: 13 amino acids. The germline CDR1 and CDR2 sequences are WNHNN and SYGVQD (reference sequence). V was shortened by 6 bases and J by 1 base, with 9 bases between the two germline ends. CDR3 DNA sequence: TGCGCCAGCAGCGACAGCCGGAACACTGAAGCTTTCTTT. Its translation: CASSDSRNTEAFF.

This chain connects TRBV6-6 to TRBJ2-5, with a tentative D call TRBD2 (6 bases). V was clipped by 0 bases and J by 5 bases, with 10 bases between them. The CDR3 loop spans 14 amino acids. The germline CDR1 and CDR2 sequences are MNHNY and SVGAGI (reference sequence). The CDR3 spells CASSYSIGGETQYF. Written as DNA, the CDR3 is TGTGCCAGCAGTTACTCGATCGGAGGGGAGACCCAGTACTTC.

This clone has only a few counts. The chain is built from TRBV29-1 and TRBJ2-7; weak D call: TRBD1 (5 bases). The V end lost 3 bases, the J end lost 5 bases, and 11 bases lay between the germline ends. The CDR3 is 12 residues long. Germline-derived CDR1 and CDR2 are SQVTM and ANQGSEA. CDR3 nucleotide sequence: TGCAGCGTTGAGTGTAGGGGCCACGAGCAGTACTTC. Residues: CSVECRGHEQYF.

This chain links TRBV7-6 with TRBJ2-3; D is unclear. V shed 3 bases and J shed 4 bases, with 11 bases lying between them. CDR1 is SGHVS and CDR2 is FNYEAQ in the germline V gene. CDR3 length: 14 residues. This CDR3 reads CASSFYPGSDTQYF. CDR3 coding DNA: TGTGCCAGCAGCTTTTACCCAGGATCAGATACGCAGTATTTT. Drawing the rest from reference TRBV7-6 and TRBJ2-3, the complete variable domain is GAGVSQSPRYKVTKRGQDVALRCDPISGHVSLYWYRQALGQGPEFLTYFNYEAQQDKSGLPNDRFSAERPEGSISTLTIQRTEQRDSAMYRCASSFYPGSDTQYFGPGTRLTVL.